This entry is about one T cell receptor (beta chain). This record belongs to a study of T cells in Graves' hyperthyroidism and ophthalmopathy. The study left out patients who had uncontrolled infection, other autoimmune disease, pregnancy or lactation. CDR1 and CDR2 from the germline V gene are SGHRS and YFSETQ. The trim removed 0 bases at V and 2 bases at J, leaving 4 bases unmatched. The CDR3 runs to 15 residues. The investigators amplified TCR beta CDR3 regions from RNA transcripts. HTBI primers were used for first-round RT-PCR of the TCR CDR3. TCRdb reanalysed the multiplex PCR reads using MiXCR and keeps one entry per CDR3 protein. Among 490,000 or so distinct CDR3 sequences, approximately 49% were seen once, and the ten largest hold around 47%.

This clonotype originated in an adult woman with Graves' disease, either hyperthyroidism or ophthalmopathy (not recorded which). The genes are TRBV5-1 and TRBJ2-5; TRBD2 agrees at 7 bases. What was sequenced was peripheral blood or thyroid tissue (not recorded which). The CDR3 DNA reads TGCGCCAGCAGCTTGGGGCACGGGGGGCAAGAGACCCAGTACTTC. Amino acids: CASSLGHGGQETQYF.